This T cell receptor (beta chain) was captured by sequencing in a study of vaccination effects on CD4 cells after COVID-19. About the study: Convalescent patient samples, from a couple of individuals, date to 16 days and one week before vaccination.

This clone was seen a few times. Its antigen is not identified. The protocol was immunoSEQ multiplex PCR, while the TCRdb copy is restricted to in-frame clones and leaves out a portion. The sample shows approximately 26,000 clones, about three quarters of them seen only once. After expansion with viral peptide pools in the ViraFEST assay, antigen-specific CD4+ T cells were sequenced. CD4+ T cells were isolated after around 9 days of culture. Confirmation by PCR established that the person had SARS-CoV-2 infection between March and December 2020. The CDR3 consists of 15 residues. V lost 2 bases to trimming and J lost 1 base, with 11 bases between them. Germline values: CDR1 ENHRY, CDR2 SYGVKD.

This specimen consisted of CD4+ T cells from PBMCs cultured with HCoV-NL63 spike peptides, obtained before COVID-19 vaccination. The sequence came from a human donor who had a prior SARS-CoV-2 infection. The chain uses TRBV10-3 and TRBJ1-1; a possible D gene is TRBD1 (5 bases). The CDR3 nucleotides are TGTGCCATCAGTGAGGGGGGAGTAAGGAACACTGAAGCTTTCTTT. This codes for CAISEGGVRNTEAFF.